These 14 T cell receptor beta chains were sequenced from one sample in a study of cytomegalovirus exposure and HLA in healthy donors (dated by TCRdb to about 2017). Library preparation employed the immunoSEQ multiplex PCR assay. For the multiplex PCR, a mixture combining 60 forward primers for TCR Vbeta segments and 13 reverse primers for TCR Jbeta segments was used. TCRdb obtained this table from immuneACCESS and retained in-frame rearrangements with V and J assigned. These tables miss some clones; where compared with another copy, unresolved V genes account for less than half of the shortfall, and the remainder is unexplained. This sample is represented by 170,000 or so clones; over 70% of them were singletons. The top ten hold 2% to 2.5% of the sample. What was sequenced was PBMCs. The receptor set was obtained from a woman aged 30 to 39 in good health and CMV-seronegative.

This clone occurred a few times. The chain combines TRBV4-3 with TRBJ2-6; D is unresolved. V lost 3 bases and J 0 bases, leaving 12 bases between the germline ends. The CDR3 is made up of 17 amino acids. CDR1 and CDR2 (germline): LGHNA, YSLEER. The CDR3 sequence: CASSQAFTSSGANVLTF. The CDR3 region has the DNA TGCGCCAGCAGCCAGGCCTTTACCTCCTCTGGGGCCAACGTCCTGACTTTC.

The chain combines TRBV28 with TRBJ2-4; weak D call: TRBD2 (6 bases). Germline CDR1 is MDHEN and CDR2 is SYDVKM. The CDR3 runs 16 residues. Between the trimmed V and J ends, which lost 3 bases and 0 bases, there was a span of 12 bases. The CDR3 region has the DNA TGTGCCAGCAGTTTCGGGAGTGGGCTAGCCAAAAACATTCAGTACTTC. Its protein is CASSFGSGLAKNIQYF.

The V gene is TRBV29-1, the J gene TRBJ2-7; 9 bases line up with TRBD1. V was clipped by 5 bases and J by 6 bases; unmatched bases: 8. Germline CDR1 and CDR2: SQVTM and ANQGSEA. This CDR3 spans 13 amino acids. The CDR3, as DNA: TGCAGCGTTCCGGGACAGGGAAAGGTCGAGCAGTACTTC. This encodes CSVPGQGKVEQYF.

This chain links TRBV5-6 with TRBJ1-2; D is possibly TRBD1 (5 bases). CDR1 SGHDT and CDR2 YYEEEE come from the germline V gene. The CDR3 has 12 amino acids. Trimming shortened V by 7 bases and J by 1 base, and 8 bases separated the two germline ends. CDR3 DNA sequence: TGTGCCAGCGCAGACAGTAACTATGGCTACACCTTC. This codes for CASADSNYGYTF.

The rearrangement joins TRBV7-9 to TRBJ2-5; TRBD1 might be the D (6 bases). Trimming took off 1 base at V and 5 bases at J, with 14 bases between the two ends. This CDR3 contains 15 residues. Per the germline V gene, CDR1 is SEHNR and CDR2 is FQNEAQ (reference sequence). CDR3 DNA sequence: TGTGCCAGCAGCTTAGATACAGGGATTACGGAGACCCAGTACTTC. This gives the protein CASSLDTGITETQYF.

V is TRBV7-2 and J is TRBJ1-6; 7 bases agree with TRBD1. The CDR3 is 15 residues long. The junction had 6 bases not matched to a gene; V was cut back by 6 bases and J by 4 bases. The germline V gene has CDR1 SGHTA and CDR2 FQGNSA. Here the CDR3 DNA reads TGTGCCAGCAGTCAAGCGACAGGGTATAATTCACCCCTCCACTTT. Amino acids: CASSQATGYNSPLHF.

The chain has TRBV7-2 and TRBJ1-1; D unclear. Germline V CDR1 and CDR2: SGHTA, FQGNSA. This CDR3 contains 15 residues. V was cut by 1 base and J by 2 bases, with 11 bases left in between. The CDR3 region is CASSLVATANTEAFF. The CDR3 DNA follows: TGTGCCAGCAGCTTAGTTGCGACTGCTAACACTGAAGCTTTCTTT. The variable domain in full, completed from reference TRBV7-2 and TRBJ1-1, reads GAGVSQSPSNKVTEKGKDVELRCDPISGHTALYWYRQSLGQGLEFLIYFQGNSAPDKSGLPSDRFSAERTGGSVSTLTIQRTQQEDSAVYLCASSLVATANTEAFFGQGTRLTVV.

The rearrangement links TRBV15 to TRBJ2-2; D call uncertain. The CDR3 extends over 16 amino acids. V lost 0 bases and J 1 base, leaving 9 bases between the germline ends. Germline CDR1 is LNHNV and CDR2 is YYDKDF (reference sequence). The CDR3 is CATSRDRRQNTGELFF. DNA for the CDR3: TGTGCCACCAGCAGAGATCGCCGACAGAACACCGGGGAGCTGTTTTTT.

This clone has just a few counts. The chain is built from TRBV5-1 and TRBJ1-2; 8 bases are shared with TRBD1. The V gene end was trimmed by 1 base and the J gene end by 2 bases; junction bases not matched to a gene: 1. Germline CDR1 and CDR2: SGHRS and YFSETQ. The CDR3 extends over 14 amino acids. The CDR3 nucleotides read TGCGCCAGCAGCTTGTCAGGGGGCAACTATGGCTACACCTTC. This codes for CASSLSGGNYGYTF. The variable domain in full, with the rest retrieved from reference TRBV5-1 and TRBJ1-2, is KAGVTQTPRYLIKTRGQQVTLSCSPISGHRSVSWYQQTPGQGLQFLFEYFSETQRNKGNFPGRFSGRQFSNSRSEMNVSTLELGDSALYLCASSLSGGNYGYTFGSGTRLTVV.

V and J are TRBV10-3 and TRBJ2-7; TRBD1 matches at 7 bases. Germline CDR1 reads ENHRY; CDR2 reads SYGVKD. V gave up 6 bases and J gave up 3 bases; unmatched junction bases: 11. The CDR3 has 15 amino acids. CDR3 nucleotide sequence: TGTGCCATCAGGTCGGGACAGTTAGGAGGCTACGAGCAGTACTTC. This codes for CAIRSGQLGGYEQYF.

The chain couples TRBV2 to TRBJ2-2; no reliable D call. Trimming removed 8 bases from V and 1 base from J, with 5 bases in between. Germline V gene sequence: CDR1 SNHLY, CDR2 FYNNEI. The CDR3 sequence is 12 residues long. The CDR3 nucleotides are TGTGCCAGCTCTTGGAACACCGGGGAGCTGTTTTTT. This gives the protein CASSWNTGELFF. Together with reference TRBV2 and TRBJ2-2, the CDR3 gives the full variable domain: EPEVTQTPSHQVTQMGQEVILRCVPISNHLYFYWYRQILGQKVEFLVSFYNNEISEKSEIFDDQFSVERPDGSNFTLKIRSTKLEDSAMYFCASSWNTGELFFGEGSRLTVL.

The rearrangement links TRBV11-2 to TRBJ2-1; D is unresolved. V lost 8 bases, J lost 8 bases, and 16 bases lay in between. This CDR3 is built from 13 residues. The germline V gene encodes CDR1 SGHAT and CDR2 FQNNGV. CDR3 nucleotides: TGTGCCAGCTTCGCCCCAACAACCGATGAGCAGTTCTTC. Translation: CASFAPTTDEQFF.

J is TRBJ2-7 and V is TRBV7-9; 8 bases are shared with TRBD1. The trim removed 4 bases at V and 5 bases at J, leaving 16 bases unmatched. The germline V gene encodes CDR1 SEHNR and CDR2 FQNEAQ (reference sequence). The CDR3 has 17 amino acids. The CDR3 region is CASSSQQDRVFFDEQYF. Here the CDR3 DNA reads TGTGCCAGCAGCTCACAACAGGACAGGGTTTTTTTCGACGAGCAGTACTTC.

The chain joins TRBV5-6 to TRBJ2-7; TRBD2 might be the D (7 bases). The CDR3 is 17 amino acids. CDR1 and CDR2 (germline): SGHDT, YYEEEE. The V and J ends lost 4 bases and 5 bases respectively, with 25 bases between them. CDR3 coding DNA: TGTGCCAGCAGCCCTAGGGGGGGTCAGGGTAGTATCCACGAGCAGTACTTC. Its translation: CASSPRGGQGSIHEQYF.